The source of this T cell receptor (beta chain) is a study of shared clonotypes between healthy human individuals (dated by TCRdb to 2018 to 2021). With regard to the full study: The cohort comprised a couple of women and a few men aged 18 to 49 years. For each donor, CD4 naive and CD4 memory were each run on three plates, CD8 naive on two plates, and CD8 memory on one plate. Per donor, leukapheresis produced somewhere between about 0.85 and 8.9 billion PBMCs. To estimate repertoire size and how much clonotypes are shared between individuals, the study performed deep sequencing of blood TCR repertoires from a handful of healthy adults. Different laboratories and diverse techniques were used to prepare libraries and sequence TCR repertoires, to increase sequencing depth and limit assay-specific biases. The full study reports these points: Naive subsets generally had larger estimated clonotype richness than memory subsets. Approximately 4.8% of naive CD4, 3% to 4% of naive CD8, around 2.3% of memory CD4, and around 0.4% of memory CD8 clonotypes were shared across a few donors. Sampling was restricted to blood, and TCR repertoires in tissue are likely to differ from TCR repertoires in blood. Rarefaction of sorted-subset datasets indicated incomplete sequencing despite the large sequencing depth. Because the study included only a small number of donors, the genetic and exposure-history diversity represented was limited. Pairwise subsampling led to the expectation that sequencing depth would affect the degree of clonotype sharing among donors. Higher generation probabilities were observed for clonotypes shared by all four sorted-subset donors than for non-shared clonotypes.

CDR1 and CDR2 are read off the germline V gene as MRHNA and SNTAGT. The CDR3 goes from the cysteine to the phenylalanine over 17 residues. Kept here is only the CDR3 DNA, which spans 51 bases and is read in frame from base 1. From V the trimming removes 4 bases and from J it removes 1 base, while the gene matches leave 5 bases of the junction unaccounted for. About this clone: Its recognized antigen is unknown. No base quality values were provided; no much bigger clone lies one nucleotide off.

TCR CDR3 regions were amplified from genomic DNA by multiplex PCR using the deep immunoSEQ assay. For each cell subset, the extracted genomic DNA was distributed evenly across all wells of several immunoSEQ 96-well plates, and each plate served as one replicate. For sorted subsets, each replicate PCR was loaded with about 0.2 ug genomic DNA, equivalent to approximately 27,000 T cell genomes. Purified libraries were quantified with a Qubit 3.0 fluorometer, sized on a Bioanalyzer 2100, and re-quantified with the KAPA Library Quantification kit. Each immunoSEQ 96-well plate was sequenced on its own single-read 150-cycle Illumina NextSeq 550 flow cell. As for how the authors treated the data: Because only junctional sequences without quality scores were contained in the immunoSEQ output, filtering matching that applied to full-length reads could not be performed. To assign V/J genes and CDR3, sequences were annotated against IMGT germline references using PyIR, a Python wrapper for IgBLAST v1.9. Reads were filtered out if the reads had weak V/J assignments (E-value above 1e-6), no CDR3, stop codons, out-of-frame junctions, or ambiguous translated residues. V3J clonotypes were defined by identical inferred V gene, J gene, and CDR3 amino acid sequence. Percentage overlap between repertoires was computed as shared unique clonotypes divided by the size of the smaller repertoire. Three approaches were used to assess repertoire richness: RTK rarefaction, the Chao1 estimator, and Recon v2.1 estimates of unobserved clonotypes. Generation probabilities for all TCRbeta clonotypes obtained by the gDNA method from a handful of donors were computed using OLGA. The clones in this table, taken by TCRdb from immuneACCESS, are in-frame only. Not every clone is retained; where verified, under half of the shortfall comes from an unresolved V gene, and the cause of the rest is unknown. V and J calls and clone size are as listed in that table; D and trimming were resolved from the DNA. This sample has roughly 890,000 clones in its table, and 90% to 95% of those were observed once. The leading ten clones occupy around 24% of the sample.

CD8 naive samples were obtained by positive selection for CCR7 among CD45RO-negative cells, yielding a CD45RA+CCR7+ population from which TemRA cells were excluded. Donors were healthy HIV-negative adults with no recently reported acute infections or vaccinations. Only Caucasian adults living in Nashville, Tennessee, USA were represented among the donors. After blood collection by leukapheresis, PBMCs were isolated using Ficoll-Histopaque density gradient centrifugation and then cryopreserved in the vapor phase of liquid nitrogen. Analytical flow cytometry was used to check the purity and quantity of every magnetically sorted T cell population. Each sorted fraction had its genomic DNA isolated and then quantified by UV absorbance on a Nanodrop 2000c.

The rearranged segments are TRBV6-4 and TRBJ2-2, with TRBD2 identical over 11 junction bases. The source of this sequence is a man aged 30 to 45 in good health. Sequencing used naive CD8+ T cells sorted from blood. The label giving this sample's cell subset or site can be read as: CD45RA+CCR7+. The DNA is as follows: TGTGCCAGCAGTGTCACGACTAGCGGGAAGAACACCGGGGAGCTGTTTTTT. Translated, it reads CASSVTTSGKNTGELFF.